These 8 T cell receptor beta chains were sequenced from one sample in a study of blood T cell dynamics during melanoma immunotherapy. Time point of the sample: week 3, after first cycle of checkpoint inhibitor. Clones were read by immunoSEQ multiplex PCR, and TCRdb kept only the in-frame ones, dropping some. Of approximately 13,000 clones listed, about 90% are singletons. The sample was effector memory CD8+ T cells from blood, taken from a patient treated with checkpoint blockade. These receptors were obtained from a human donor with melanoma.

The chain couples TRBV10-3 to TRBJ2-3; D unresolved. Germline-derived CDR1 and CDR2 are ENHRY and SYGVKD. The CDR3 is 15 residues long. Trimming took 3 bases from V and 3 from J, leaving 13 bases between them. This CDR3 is CAISEGTVETDTQYF. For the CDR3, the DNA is TGTGCCATCAGTGAAGGAACGGTGGAAACAGATACGCAGTATTTT.

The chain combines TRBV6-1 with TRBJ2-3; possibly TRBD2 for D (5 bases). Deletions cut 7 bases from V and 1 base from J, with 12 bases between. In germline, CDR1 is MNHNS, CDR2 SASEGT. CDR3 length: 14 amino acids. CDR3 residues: CASISGFGTDTQYF. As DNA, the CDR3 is TGTGCCAGCATTTCGGGGTTTGGCACAGATACGCAGTATTTT.

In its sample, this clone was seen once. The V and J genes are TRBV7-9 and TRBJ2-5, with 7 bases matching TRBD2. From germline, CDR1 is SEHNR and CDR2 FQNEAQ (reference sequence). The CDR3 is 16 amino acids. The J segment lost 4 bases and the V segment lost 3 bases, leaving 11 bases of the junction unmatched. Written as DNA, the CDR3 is TGTGCCAGCAGCTTCCGCCGCAGCGGGATAGGAGAGACCCAGTACTTC. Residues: CASSFRRSGIGETQYF. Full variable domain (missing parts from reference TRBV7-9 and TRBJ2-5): DTGVSQNPRHKITKRGQNVTFRCDPISEHNRLYWYRQTLGQGPEFLTYFQNEAQLEKSRLLSDRFSAERPKGSFSTLEIQRTEQGDSAMYLCASSFRRSGIGETQYFGPGTRLLVL.

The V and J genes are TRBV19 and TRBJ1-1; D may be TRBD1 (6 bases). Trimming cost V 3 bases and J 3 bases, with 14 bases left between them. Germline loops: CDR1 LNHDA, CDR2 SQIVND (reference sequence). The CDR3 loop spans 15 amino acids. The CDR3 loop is CASSIIGGRDTEAFF. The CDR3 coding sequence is TGTGCCAGTAGTATTATCGGGGGGCGCGACACTGAAGCTTTCTTT.

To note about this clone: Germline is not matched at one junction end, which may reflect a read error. The CDR3 DNA follows: TGCAGCGGTGAAGGGACAGGGTACAATGAGCAGTTCTTC. Its translation: CSGEGTGYNEQFF. The chain links TRBV29-1 to TRBJ2-1, with 9 nucleotides matching TRBD1. Germline V gene lookup returns CDR1 SQVTM and CDR2 ANQGSEA. This CDR3 region has 13 residues.

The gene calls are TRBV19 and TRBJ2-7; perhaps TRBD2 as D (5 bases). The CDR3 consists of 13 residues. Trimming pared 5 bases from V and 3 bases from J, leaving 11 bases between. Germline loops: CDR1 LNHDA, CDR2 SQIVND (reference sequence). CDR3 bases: TGTGCCAGTAGTCCGGGGATAGACTACGAGCAGTACTTC. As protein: CASSPGIDYEQYF.

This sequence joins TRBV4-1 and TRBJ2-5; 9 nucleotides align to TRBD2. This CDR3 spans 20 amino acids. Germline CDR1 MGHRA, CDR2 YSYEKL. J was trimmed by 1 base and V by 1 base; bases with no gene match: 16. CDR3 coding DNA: TGCGCCAGCAGCCAAGGACGGGCTAGCGGGGAGGGGGGGTTCCAAGAGACCCAGTACTTC. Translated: CASSQGRASGEGGFQETQYF.

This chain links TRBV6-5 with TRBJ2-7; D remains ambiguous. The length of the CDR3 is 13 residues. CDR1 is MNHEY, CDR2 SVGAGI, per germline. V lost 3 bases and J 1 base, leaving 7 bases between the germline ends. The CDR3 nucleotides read TGTGCCAGCAGTTATGGGGTATCCTACGAGCAGTACTTC. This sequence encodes CASSYGVSYEQYF.